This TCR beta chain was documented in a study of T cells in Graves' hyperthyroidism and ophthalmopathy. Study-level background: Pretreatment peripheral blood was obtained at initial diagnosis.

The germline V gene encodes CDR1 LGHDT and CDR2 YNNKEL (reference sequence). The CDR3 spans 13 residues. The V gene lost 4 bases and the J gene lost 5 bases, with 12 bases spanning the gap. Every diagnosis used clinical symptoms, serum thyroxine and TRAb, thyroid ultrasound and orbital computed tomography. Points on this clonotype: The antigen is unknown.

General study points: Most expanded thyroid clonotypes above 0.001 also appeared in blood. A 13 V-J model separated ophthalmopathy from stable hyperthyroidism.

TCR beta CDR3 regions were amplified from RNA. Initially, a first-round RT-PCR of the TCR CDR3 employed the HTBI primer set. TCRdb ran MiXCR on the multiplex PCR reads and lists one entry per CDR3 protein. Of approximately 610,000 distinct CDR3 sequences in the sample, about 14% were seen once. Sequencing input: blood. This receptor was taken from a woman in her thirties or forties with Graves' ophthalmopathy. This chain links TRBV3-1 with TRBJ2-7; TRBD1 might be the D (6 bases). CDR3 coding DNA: TGTGCCAGCAGCCCCGGGACAACTGACGAGCAGTACTTC. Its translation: CASSPGTTDEQYF.